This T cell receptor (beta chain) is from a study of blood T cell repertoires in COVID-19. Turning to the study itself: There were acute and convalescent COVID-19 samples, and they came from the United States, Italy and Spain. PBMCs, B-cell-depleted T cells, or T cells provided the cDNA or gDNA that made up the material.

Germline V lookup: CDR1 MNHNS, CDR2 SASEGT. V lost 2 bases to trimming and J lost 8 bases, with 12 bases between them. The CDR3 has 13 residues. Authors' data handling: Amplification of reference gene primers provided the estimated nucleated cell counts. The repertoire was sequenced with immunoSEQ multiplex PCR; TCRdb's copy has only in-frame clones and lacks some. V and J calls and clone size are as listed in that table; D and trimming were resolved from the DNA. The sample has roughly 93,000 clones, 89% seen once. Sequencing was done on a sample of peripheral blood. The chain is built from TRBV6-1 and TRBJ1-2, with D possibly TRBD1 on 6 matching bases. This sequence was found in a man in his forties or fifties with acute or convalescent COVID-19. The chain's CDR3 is CASSEFEGGGYTF. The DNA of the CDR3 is TGTGCCAGCAGTGAATTTGAAGGGGGAGGCTACACCTTC.